What follows describes a single T cell receptor (beta chain). The V and J ends lost 1 base and 1 base, in that order; junction bases with no gene match: 9. CDR1 is SNHLY, CDR2 FYNNEI, per germline. The CDR3 sequence is 18 residues long. Produced via immunoSEQ multiplex PCR; TCRdb's table is partial and in-frame only. The sample contains about 130,000 clones, roughly 83% of which appear only once. This sample was included in a study of blood T cell repertoires in COVID-19. Study information: Acute-phase and convalescent COVID-19 samples originated in the United States, Italy and Spain.

The chain employs TRBV2 and TRBJ2-3; TRBD2 matches 9 bases. This clonotype was sampled from a woman older than 75 with acute or convalescent COVID-19. The source material was peripheral blood. The DNA for the CDR3 is TGTGCCAGCAGTGAAGGCGCGGGGGGGCCGGGAGGCACAGATACGCAGTATTTT. It codes for CASSEGAGGPGGTDTQYF. The complete variable domain, with remaining parts taken from reference TRBV2 and TRBJ2-3, reads EPEVTQTPSHQVTQMGQEVILRCVPISNHLYFYWYRQILGQKVEFLVSFYNNEISEKSEIFDDQFSVERPDGSNFTLKIRSTKLEDSAMYFCASSEGAGGPGGTDTQYFGPGTRLTVL.